This T cell receptor beta chain originates from a study of control samples from healthy donors and cancer patients. With 0 bases removed from V and 4 bases from J, the gap between germline ends came to 11 bases. Germline V gives CDR1 SGHRS, CDR2 YFSETQ. The CDR3 is made up of 14 amino acids. The protocol was immunoSEQ multiplex PCR, while the TCRdb copy is restricted to in-frame clones and leaves out a portion. The sample contains approximately 160,000 clones, about 93% of which appear only once. Sequenced input: blood. The sequence derives from a woman between 55 and 75 years old in good health. The chain uses TRBV5-1 and TRBJ2-7; D unresolved. The CDR3 nucleotides are TGCGCCAGCAGCTTGGTCCCGATCGGATACGAGCAGTACTTC. Protein sequence: CASSLVPIGYEQYF.